This entry features one T cell receptor (beta chain) sequence. Produced via immunoSEQ multiplex PCR; TCRdb's table is partial and in-frame only. In the table there are about 140,000 clones, about 93% of which are singletons. The data originate from a study of T cell responses to AZD1222 COVID-19 vaccine. Germline assignment: CDR1 SGHRS and CDR2 YFSETQ. The V end lost 0 bases, the J end lost 3 bases, and 10 bases lay between the germline ends. The length of the CDR3 is 15 residues. Material: peripheral blood, obtained 28 days after the second AZD1222 dose. This TCR was recovered from an adult who received the AZD1222 COVID-19 vaccine. The chain links TRBV5-1 to TRBJ1-3; D may be TRBD1 (5 bases). Written as DNA, the CDR3 is TGCGCCAGCAGCTTGGGTCAGGGCCTTGGAAACACCATATATTTT. It codes for CASSLGQGLGNTIYF.